These 11 T cell receptor beta chains were sequenced from one sample in a study of vaccination effects on CD4 cells after COVID-19. The culture ran for approximately 10 days before CD4+ T cells were isolated. All participants had two doses of either the BNT162b2 or mRNA-1273 vaccine. Their recognized antigens are unknown. Generated by immunoSEQ multiplex PCR, the TCRdb table keeps only in-frame clones and is missing some. The sample yields 65,000 to 90,000 clones, roughly 73% seen once. This specimen was CD4+ T cells from PBMCs cultured without peptide, taken after COVID-19 vaccination. Receptors originate from a human donor who received a COVID-19 vaccine.

V is TRBV5-1 and J is TRBJ2-5; D might be TRBD2 (7 bases). This CDR3 spans 14 amino acids. The germline V and J ends were trimmed by 1 base and 5 bases, with 12 bases remaining between them. Germline V gives CDR1 SGHRS, CDR2 YFSETQ. The CDR3 sequence: CASSLTGGAETQYF. The DNA of the CDR3 is TGCGCCAGCAGCTTGACGGGGGGCGCGGAGACCCAGTACTTC.

This clone was detected a few times. The V gene is TRBV19, the J gene TRBJ2-2; D may be TRBD2 (5 bases). The germline V gene has CDR1 LNHDA and CDR2 SQIVND (reference sequence). The CDR3 runs to 14 residues. The ends were cut back, 8 bases at V and 2 bases at J, with 12 bases in the middle. The DNA of the CDR3 is TGTGCCAGTGGCATCCGGGGAAACACCGGGGAGCTGTTTTTT. Its translation: CASGIRGNTGELFF.

The chain is built from TRBV7-9 and TRBJ1-1; D is unclear. Trimming left V 2 bases short and J 1 base short, with 5 bases between. The length of the CDR3 is 13 residues. Germline V lookup: CDR1 SEHNR, CDR2 FQNEAQ (reference sequence). As DNA, the CDR3 is TGTGCCAGCAGCTTATTAGAGAACACTGAAGCTTTCTTT. It encodes CASSLLENTEAFF.

The chain uses TRBV7-2 and TRBJ1-2; maybe TRBD1 (6 bases). The germline V and J ends were trimmed by 8 bases and 5 bases, with 15 bases remaining between them. This CDR3 has 13 amino acids. Germline V lookup: CDR1 SGHTA, CDR2 FQGNSA. The CDR3 nucleotides read TGTGCCAGCCGGCCGGGGGCAGCTTATGGCTACACCTTC. Its protein is CASRPGAAYGYTF.

The gene calls are TRBV28 and TRBJ1-6; D is possibly TRBD1 (5 bases). V lost 1 base to trimming and J lost 10 bases, with 14 bases between them. Germline assignment: CDR1 MDHEN and CDR2 SYDVKM. This CDR3 contains 15 residues. The CDR3 is CASSLLGGAGSPLHF. The CDR3 DNA reads TGTGCCAGCAGTTTATTGGGGGGAGCGGGGTCACCCCTCCACTTT. Full variable domain (missing parts from reference TRBV28 and TRBJ1-6): DVKVTQSSRYLVKRTGEKVFLECVQDMDHENMFWYRQDPGLGLRLIYFSYDVKMKEKGDIPEGYSVSREKKERFSLILESASTNQTSMYLCASSLLGGAGSPLHFGNGTRLTVT.

The chain is built from TRBV7-3 and TRBJ1-6, with a tentative D call TRBD1 (5 bases). The CDR3 loop spans 17 amino acids. Deletions cut 2 bases from V and 1 base from J, with 12 bases between. Germline V gives CDR1 SGHTA, CDR2 FQGTGA. This CDR3 is CASSLLGPLSYNSPLHF. The CDR3, as DNA: TGTGCCAGCAGCTTATTGGGACCTTTATCCTATAATTCACCCCTCCACTTT. The entire variable domain, with the rest obtained from reference TRBV7-3 and TRBJ1-6, is as follows: GAGVSQTPSNKVTEKGKYVELRCDPISGHTALYWYRQSLGQGPEFLIYFQGTGAADDSGLPNDRFFAVRPEGSVSTLKIQRTERGDSAVYLCASSLLGPLSYNSPLHFGNGTRLTVT.

This clone was detected only a few times. The chain joins TRBV28 to TRBJ2-5; D is perhaps TRBD1 or TRBD2 (5 bases each). V lost 2 bases and J 4 bases, leaving 14 bases between the germline ends. CDR1 and CDR2 from the germline V gene are MDHEN and SYDVKM. The CDR3 contains 15 residues. CDR3 DNA: TGTGCCAGCAGTTTACTGGGGACCCTAAGAGAGACCCAGTACTTC. Amino acid sequence: CASSLLGTLRETQYF.

J is TRBJ1-3 and V is TRBV11-2, with no clear D. Germline values: CDR1 SGHAT, CDR2 FQNNGV. This CDR3 contains 17 residues. Between the trimmed V and J ends, which lost 5 bases and 2 bases, there was a span of 19 bases. The CDR3 region has the DNA TGTGCCAGCAGCCGAGTTTCGAACACCCTTGCTGGAAACACCATATATTTT. It encodes CASSRVSNTLAGNTIYF.

The CDR3 sequence: CASSVDRGLSSPLHF. The CDR3 bases are TGTGCCAGCAGCGTAGATCGGGGGCTTAGCTCACCCCTCCACTTT. This sequence joins TRBV9 and TRBJ1-6; a weak D match, TRBD1 (6 bases). This CDR3 spans 15 amino acids. V was clipped by 0 bases and J by 10 bases, with 14 bases between them. Looked up from germline, CDR1 is SGDLS and CDR2 is YYNGEE.

This clone has more than one count but fewer than ten. This chain joins TRBV12-5 and TRBJ2-7, with D perhaps given as TRBD1 or TRBD2 (5 bases each). Trimming took 1 base from V and 1 from J, leaving 14 bases between them. This CDR3 has 16 residues. Germline V gives CDR1 LGHNT, CDR2 FRNRAP. CDR3 in DNA: TGTGCTAGTGGTTTGGGAGGGACGGGGTCTTCCTACGAGCAGTACGTC. Amino acid sequence: CASGLGGTGSSYEQYV.

The chain carries TRBV18 and TRBJ2-5; 7 nucleotides match TRBD2. The germline gives CDR1 KGHSH, CDR2 LQKENI. J gave up 1 base and V 6 bases, and 2 bases lay outside the gene matches. The CDR3 has 13 amino acids. The CDR3 region is CASSRGIQETQYF. CDR3 nucleotide sequence: TGTGCCAGCTCGCGGGGGATCCAAGAGACCCAGTACTTC.